The table lists the clone carrying this T cell receptor (beta chain) with a few counts. The target antigen is unknown. The entry originates in a study of T cell repertoires in cytomegalovirus infection. General study results and limits: Predominance within the ex vivo response was attributable to HLA-C-restricted CMV-specific TCR beta clonotypes.

In TCRdb, the reads were re-called with MiXCR into one record per CDR3 protein. The sample has fewer than 250,000 distinct CDR3 sequences, over 9% seen once. The specimen sequenced was PBMCs. This clonotype was obtained from a human donor in good health (CMV status not recorded). Some clones in this sample may be carry-over from other donors' samples.

In DNA form, the CDR3 reads TGCGCCAGCAGCCAACAGGGTGACCAAGAGACCCAGTACTTC. The encoded protein is CASSQQGDQETQYF. The chain has TRBV5-1 and TRBJ2-5; TRBD1 might be the D (6 bases). The CDR3 extends over 14 amino acids. Germline V gives CDR1 SGHRS, CDR2 YFSETQ. Trimming cost V 4 bases and J 0 bases, with 10 bases left between them.